Presented here are 2 T cell receptor beta chains from one specimen sequenced in a study of cytomegalovirus exposure and HLA in healthy donors. The PCR employed 60 Vbeta primers together with 13 Jbeta primers. TCRdb's table, derived via immunoSEQ multiplex PCR, lists solely in-frame clones and lacks some. Here the sample spans 150,000 to 200,000 clones, roughly 78% being singletons. Material for sequencing was PBMCs. The origin of the receptors is a boy aged 5-17 years in good health and CMV-seronegative.

This clone was seen only a few times. V gene TRBV5-4 combines with J gene TRBJ1-1; D might be TRBD1 (6 bases). Between the trimmed V and J ends, which lost 6 bases and 5 bases, there was a span of 17 bases. Per the germline V gene, CDR1 is SGHNT and CDR2 is YYREEE (reference sequence). This CDR3 has 14 residues. CDR3 protein: CASTNRDMITEAFF. The CDR3 DNA follows: TGTGCCAGCACGAACAGGGATATGATTACTGAAGCTTTCTTT.

CDR3 sequence reads: CASSQRTERYNSPLHF. The CDR3 DNA reads TGCGCCAGCAGCCAACGGACAGAGCGTTATAATTCACCCCTCCACTTT. The chain links TRBV4-1 to TRBJ1-6, with D perhaps matching TRBD1 (6 bases). The CDR3 sequence is 16 residues long. The ends were cut back, 2 bases at V and 4 bases at J, with 12 bases in the middle. Germline V gene data show CDR1 as MGHRA and CDR2 as YSYEKL.